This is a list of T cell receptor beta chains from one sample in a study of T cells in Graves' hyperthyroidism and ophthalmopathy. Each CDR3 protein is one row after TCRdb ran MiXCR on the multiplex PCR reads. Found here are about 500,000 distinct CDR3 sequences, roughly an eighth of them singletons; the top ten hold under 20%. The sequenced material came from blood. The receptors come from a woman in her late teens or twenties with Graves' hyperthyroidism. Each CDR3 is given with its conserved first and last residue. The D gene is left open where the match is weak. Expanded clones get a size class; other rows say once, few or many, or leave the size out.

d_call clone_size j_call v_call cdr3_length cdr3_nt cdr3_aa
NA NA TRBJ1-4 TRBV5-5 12 TGTGCCAGCAGCTTGGAGGATGAAAAACTGTTTTTT CASSLEDEKLFF
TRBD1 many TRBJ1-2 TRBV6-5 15 TGTGCCAGCAGTTACGGGGCAGGGGGTAACTATGGCTACACCTTC CASSYGAGGNYGYTF
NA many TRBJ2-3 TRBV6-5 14 TGTGCCAGCAGTTACTCTGCCCGCACAGATACGCAGTATTTT CASSYSARTDTQYF
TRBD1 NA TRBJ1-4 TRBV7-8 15 TGTGCCAGCAGCCCCAACAGGGGAACTAATGAAAAACTGTTTTTT CASSPNRGTNEKLFF
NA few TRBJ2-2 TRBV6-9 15 TGTGCCAGCAGTTACGGGGGCCACCGATTCGGGGAGCTGTTTTTT CASSYGGHRFGELFF
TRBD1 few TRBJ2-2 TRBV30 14 TGTGCCTGGAGTGACGGACAGGCCACCGGGGAGCTGTTTTTT CAWSDGQATGELFF
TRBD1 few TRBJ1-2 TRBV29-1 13 TGCAGCGTTGATCTTGACAGGGGCTATGGCTACACCTTC CSVDLDRGYGYTF
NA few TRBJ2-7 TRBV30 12 TGTGCCTGGAACAGGGCTAACTACGAGCAGTACTTC CAWNRANYEQYF
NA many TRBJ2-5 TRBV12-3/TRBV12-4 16 TGTGCCAGCAAAGTCGGGGGAGACACACCACAAGAGACCCAGTACTTC CASKVGGDTPQETQYF
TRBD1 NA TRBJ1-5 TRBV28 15 TGTGCCAGCACCACAGGGGGCTCAAGCAATCAGCCCCAGCATTTT CASTTGGSSNQPQHF
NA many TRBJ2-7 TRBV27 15 TGTGCCAGCAGTTTATACCCCGGACAGCCGGGGGAGCAGTACTTC CASSLYPGQPGEQYF
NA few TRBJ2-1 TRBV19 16 TGTGCCAGTAGTCTGCCCGGGACTGACTACTACAATGAGCAGTTCTTC CASSLPGTDYYNEQFF
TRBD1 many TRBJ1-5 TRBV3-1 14 TGTGCCAGCAGCCAAGTTGAGGGGGCACAGCCCCAGCATTTT CASSQVEGAQPQHF
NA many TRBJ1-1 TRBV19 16 TGTGCCAGTACCACGCTCCGGGAGAGGAGGAACACTGAAGCTTTCTTT CASTTLRERRNTEAFF
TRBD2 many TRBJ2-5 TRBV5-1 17 TGCGCCAGCAGCTTGGCCGGGGTAGCGGGAGCAGAAGAGACCCAGTACTTC CASSLAGVAGAEETQYF
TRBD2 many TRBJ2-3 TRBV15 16 TGTGCCACCAGCAGAGCGGGCGGGAGGGAAAGAGATACGCAGTATTTT CATSRAGGRERDTQYF
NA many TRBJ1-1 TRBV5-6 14 TGTGCCAGCAGCTTAGGCGTAGGGGACACTGAAGCTTTCTTT CASSLGVGDTEAFF
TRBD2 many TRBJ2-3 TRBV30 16 TGTGCCTGGAGTTGGGGGGGTTTAGCGGGACCAGATACGCAGTATTTT CAWSWGGLAGPDTQYF
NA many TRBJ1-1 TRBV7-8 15 TGTGCCAGCAGCCTTAAGTCCAGGCCGCTCACTGAAGCTTTCTTT CASSLKSRPLTEAFF
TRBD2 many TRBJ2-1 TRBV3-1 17 TGTGCCAGCAGCTTACGGACTAGCGGGACTACCTACAATGAGCAGTTCTTC CASSLRTSGTTYNEQFF
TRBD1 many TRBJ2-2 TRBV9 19 TGTGCCAGCAGCGTAATACCCTTCGCCGGGACAGGGGACACCGGGGAGCTGTTTTTT CASSVIPFAGTGDTGELFF
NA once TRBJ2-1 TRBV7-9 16 TGTGCCAGCAGCTTAGCTTCTAGAACCTCCTACAATGAGCAGTTCTTC CASSLASRTSYNEQFF
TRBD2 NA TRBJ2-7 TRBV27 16 TGTGCCAGCACGAAACTAGCGGGAGCGAGCTCCTACGAGCAGTACTTC CASTKLAGASSYEQYF
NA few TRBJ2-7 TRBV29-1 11 TGCAGCGTTGTTACCCCTTACGAGCAGTACTTC CSVVTPYEQYF